The rows below give T cell receptor beta chains drawn from one sample of a study of Ad26.COV2.S vaccination and SARS-CoV-2 variants. Measured with immunoSEQ multiplex PCR; TCRdb has only the in-frame clones, and not every one. The sample lists 350,000 to 600,000 clones, 89% occurring once. The sequences come from peripheral blood, collected in a trial of Ad26.COV2.S vaccine versus placebo. The receptors were gathered from a person aged 18-60 years who received the Ad26.COV2.S COVID-19 vaccine or a placebo. Each CDR3 is given with its conserved first and last residue. D genes are given only for firm matches. Not all rows give a size; the values are once, few, many and, for expanded clones, a class.

v_call: TRBV7-9; d_call: -; j_call: TRBJ2-1; clone_size: once; cdr3_aa: CASSFPPGGGQNKNEQFF; cdr3_nt: TGTGCCAGCAGCTTTCCCCCTGGCGGGGGCCAAAATAAGAATGAGCAGTTCTTC
v_call: TRBV28; d_call: TRBD1; j_call: TRBJ2-5; clone_size: -; cdr3_aa: CASSLLDRGETQYF; cdr3_nt: TGTGCCAGCAGCCTCCTGGACAGGGGTGAGACCCAGTACTTC
v_call: TRBV2; d_call: -; j_call: TRBJ2-7; clone_size: -; cdr3_aa: CASSDSWEQYF; cdr3_nt: TGTGCCAGCAGTGACAGCTGGGAGCAGTACTTC
v_call: TRBV7-9; d_call: -; j_call: TRBJ1-1; clone_size: -; cdr3_aa: CASSSTGAGNTEAFF; cdr3_nt: TGTGCCAGCAGCTCGACGGGCGCAGGGAACACTGAAGCTTTCTTT
v_call: TRBV29-1; d_call: -; j_call: TRBJ2-6; clone_size: -; cdr3_aa: CSVEEWRAGANVLTF; cdr3_nt: TGCAGCGTTGAAGAATGGAGAGCTGGGGCCAACGTCCTGACTTTC
v_call: TRBV7-6; d_call: TRBD2; j_call: TRBJ2-1; clone_size: -; cdr3_aa: CASSMGLAESSYNEQFF; cdr3_nt: TGTGCCAGCAGCATGGGACTAGCGGAGAGCTCCTACAATGAGCAGTTCTTC
v_call: TRBV9; d_call: TRBD1; j_call: TRBJ2-2; clone_size: -; cdr3_aa: CASSSTGQGNTGELFF; cdr3_nt: TGTGCCAGCAGCTCTACGGGACAGGGGAACACCGGGGAGCTGTTTTTT
v_call: TRBV28; d_call: TRBD1; j_call: TRBJ2-5; clone_size: -; cdr3_aa: CASSSRGDRDETQYF; cdr3_nt: TGTGCCAGCAGTTCCAGGGGGGACAGGGACGAGACCCAGTACTTC
v_call: TRBV4-2; d_call: -; j_call: TRBJ2-3; clone_size: -; cdr3_aa: CASSQAIMRTDTQYF; cdr3_nt: TGTGCCAGCAGCCAAGCCATAATGCGCACGGATACGCAGTATTTT
v_call: TRBV7-9; d_call: -; j_call: TRBJ1-4; clone_size: -; cdr3_aa: CASSLRGGREKLFF; cdr3_nt: TGTGCCAGCAGTTTGCGAGGGGGTCGAGAAAAACTGTTTTTT